This is a list of T cell receptor beta chains from one sample in a study of T cells in Graves' hyperthyroidism and ophthalmopathy. From the multiplex PCR reads, TCRdb called clonotypes with MiXCR, one entry per CDR3 protein. The table lists 550,000 to 600,000 distinct CDR3 sequences, just over 45% of them singletons. Sequencing was done on a sample of peripheral blood or thyroid tissue (not recorded which). Receptors were obtained from an adult woman with Graves' disease, either hyperthyroidism or ophthalmopathy (not recorded which). Both conserved end residues are part of each CDR3. Each record gives: D gene, clone size, V gene, J gene, CDR3 DNA, CDR3 protein. A D gene is named only where the DNA matches it firmly. Size is stated for part of the rows, as once, few or many counts, or as a class when the clone is expanded.

D: NA; size: NA; V: TRBV9; J: TRBJ2-5; DNA: TGTGCCAGCAGCGTAGGAAGCCAGAACTCAGAGACCCAGTACTTC; CDR3: CASSVGSQNSETQYF
D: TRBD1; size: few; V: TRBV7-9; J: TRBJ1-4; DNA: TGTGCCAGCAAACCACAGGGGTTGCTCGGAGAAAAACTGTTTTTT; CDR3: CASKPQGLLGEKLFF
D: NA; size: few; V: TRBV24-1; J: TRBJ2-5; DNA: TGTGCCACCAGACACCCGGATCAAGAGACCCAGTACTTC; CDR3: CATRHPDQETQYF
D: NA; size: NA; V: TRBV7-2; J: TRBJ1-2; DNA: TGTGCCAGCAGCCGGGACGGGGCATGGGGCTATGGCTACACCTTC; CDR3: CASSRDGAWGYGYTF
D: TRBD2; size: NA; V: TRBV2; J: TRBJ2-2; DNA: TGTGCCAGCAGTGAATTCGGGACTAGCGGGTACACCGGGGAGCTGTTTTTT; CDR3: CASSEFGTSGYTGELFF
D: TRBD1; size: NA; V: TRBV10-2; J: TRBJ1-5; DNA: TGCGCCAGCAGAGAGGGCAGGGGGTTGGAGCAGCCCCAGCATTTT; CDR3: CASREGRGLEQPQHF
D: TRBD2; size: NA; V: TRBV18; J: TRBJ2-2; DNA: TGTGCCAGCTCACTCTGGACTAGCGATACCGGGGAGCTGTTTTTT; CDR3: CASSLWTSDTGELFF
D: TRBD1; size: NA; V: TRBV7-2; J: TRBJ2-5; DNA: TGTGCCAGCAGCTTAGGAATAAACAGGGGGACTGAAGAGACCCAGTACTTC; CDR3: CASSLGINRGTEETQYF
D: NA; size: NA; V: TRBV7-2; J: TRBJ1-2; DNA: TGTGCCAGCAGCTTAAGGTTGGGAACCTATGGCTACACCTTC; CDR3: CASSLRLGTYGYTF
D: NA; size: NA; V: TRBV5-1; J: TRBJ1-1; DNA: TGCGCCAGCAGCTTGTTAGCAGGCACTGAAGCTTTCTTT; CDR3: CASSLLAGTEAFF
D: NA; size: NA; V: TRBV15; J: TRBJ2-6; DNA: TGTGCCACCAGCAGAGTTGGGGTTACCGGGGCCAACGTCCTGACTTTC; CDR3: CATSRVGVTGANVLTF
D: TRBD1; size: many; V: TRBV12-3/TRBV12-4; J: TRBJ1-2; DNA: TGTGCCAGCAGTTTAGGGCTACAGGGGGTTGGGTACACCTTC; CDR3: CASSLGLQGVGYTF
D: TRBD2; size: NA; V: TRBV7-9; J: TRBJ2-1; DNA: TGTGCCAGCAGTCGGCCAAGGCGGGCTAGCGGGCTATACAATGAGCAGTTCTTC; CDR3: CASSRPRRASGLYNEQFF
D: NA; size: NA; V: TRBV19; J: TRBJ1-4; DNA: TGTGCCAGTAGTTCGAAACGGAGGGACGCCGAGAGTGAAAAACTGTTTTTT; CDR3: CASSSKRRDAESEKLFF
D: NA; size: NA; V: TRBV29-1; J: TRBJ1-5; DNA: TGCAGCGTTGTTGTTAGTGGGCAGTTCAATCAGCCCCAGCATTTT; CDR3: CSVVVSGQFNQPQHF
D: NA; size: many; V: TRBV20-1; J: TRBJ2-7; DNA: TGCAGTGCTAGAGGCAGGGCGGACCACGAGCAGTACTTC; CDR3: CSARGRADHEQYF
D: NA; size: NA; V: TRBV19; J: TRBJ1-4; DNA: TGTGCCAGTAGTGGAAGCCGGGACGGACTAAATGAAAAACTGTTTTTT; CDR3: CASSGSRDGLNEKLFF
D: NA; size: many; V: TRBV4-2; J: TRBJ1-1; DNA: TGTGCCAGCAGCCAACTACCCCTGGACCGAGGCTCTGAAGCTTTCTTT; CDR3: CASSQLPLDRGSEAFF
D: NA; size: NA; V: TRBV30; J: TRBJ1-2; DNA: TGTGCCTGGAGAAACATCCACTATGGCTACACCTTC; CDR3: CAWRNIHYGYTF
D: NA; size: NA; V: TRBV20-1; J: TRBJ1-4; DNA: TGCAGTGCTAGGCCGGGATACCAAGAAAAACTGTTTTTT; CDR3: CSARPGYQEKLFF
D: NA; size: many; V: TRBV7-9; J: TRBJ1-5; DNA: TGTGCCAGCAGCTGGGGAGAAGGGACCGGCCTACCCCATCAGCCCCAGCATTTT; CDR3: CASSWGEGTGLPHQPQHF
D: NA; size: NA; V: TRBV14; J: TRBJ1-6; DNA: TGTGCCAGCAGCCAGGGCCCGGGTTCACCCCTCCACTTT; CDR3: CASSQGPGSPLHF
D: NA; size: NA; V: TRBV2; J: TRBJ1-2; DNA: TGTGCCAGCAGGCAGGAGGGCTACACCTTC; CDR3: CASRQEGYTF
D: NA; size: many; V: TRBV28; J: TRBJ1-3; DNA: TGTGCCAGCGGGGGGCTGCGAAACACCATATATTTT; CDR3: CASGGLRNTIYF
D: TRBD1; size: NA; V: TRBV4-1; J: TRBJ1-3; DNA: TGCGCCAGCAGCCAAGGTCGACAGGGAAGCCGCTCTGGAAACACCTTATATTTT; CDR3: CASSQGRQGSRSGNTLYF
D: TRBD2; size: many; V: TRBV20-1; J: TRBJ2-5; DNA: TGCAGTGCTCCAGTCTTGACTAGCGGGAGTCGTGGGGAGACCCAGTACTTC; CDR3: CSAPVLTSGSRGETQYF
D: NA; size: many; V: TRBV20-1; J: TRBJ2-5; DNA: TGCAGTGCTGATCCGGGATGGGACTTCCAAGAGACCCAGTACTTC; CDR3: CSADPGWDFQETQYF
D: NA; size: once; V: TRBV5-6; J: TRBJ1-5; DNA: TGTGCCAGCAGCCTGGGGGGAGGAGAGACCCAGCATTTT; CDR3: CASSLGGGETQHF
D: NA; size: few; V: TRBV27; J: TRBJ2-7; DNA: TGTGCCAGCAGTTTGACGGACCCATCCTACGAGCAGTACTTC; CDR3: CASSLTDPSYEQYF
D: NA; size: NA; V: TRBV14; J: TRBJ1-6; DNA: TGTGCCAGCAGCTGGGCCCAAGGGAATTCACCCCTCCACTTT; CDR3: CASSWAQGNSPLHF
D: TRBD1; size: NA; V: TRBV12-3/TRBV12-4; J: TRBJ1-1; DNA: TGTGCCAGCAGCCCCGGGACAGGGATTGATGGGGCTTTCTTT; CDR3: CASSPGTGIDGAFF
D: NA; size: few; V: TRBV20-1; J: TRBJ1-2; DNA: TGCAGTGCTCGAGAGGAAGCTGGAAACACCTTC; CDR3: CSAREEAGNTF
D: NA; size: many; V: TRBV19; J: TRBJ1-4; DNA: TGTGCCAGTGGCCGAGGGGGGAGTGATGAAAAACTGTTTTTT; CDR3: CASGRGGSDEKLFF
D: TRBD1; size: NA; V: TRBV29-1; J: TRBJ1-1; DNA: TGCAGCACCCAAGGGGACAGACAAGCTTTCTTT; CDR3: CSTQGDRQAFF
D: NA; size: NA; V: TRBV15; J: TRBJ1-1; DNA: TGTGCCACCAGCAGAGATCTAGGTGAAGCTTTCTTT; CDR3: CATSRDLGEAFF
D: NA; size: NA; V: TRBV2; J: TRBJ1-5; DNA: TGTGCCAGCAGTGAGAGGTCAGGGTATCAGCCCCAGCATTTT; CDR3: CASSERSGYQPQHF
D: NA; size: NA; V: TRBV6-1; J: TRBJ1-1; DNA: TGTGCCAGCAGTGATTTAGCGGGGGGTATGGCTGAAGCTTTCTTT; CDR3: CASSDLAGGMAEAFF
D: NA; size: NA; V: TRBV7-2; J: TRBJ1-4; DNA: TGTGCCAGCAGCCTACAGGTCGATAATGAAAAACTGTTTTTT; CDR3: CASSLQVDNEKLFF
D: TRBD2; size: many; V: TRBV25-1; J: TRBJ2-7; DNA: TGTGCCAGCACAGGACTAGCGGGAACCACCCAGCAGTACTTC; CDR3: CASTGLAGTTQQYF
D: NA; size: many; V: TRBV7-9; J: TRBJ1-1; DNA: TGTGCCAGCAGGCCACCGGGCCATAAAAAAGGGGACACTGAAGCTTTCTTT; CDR3: CASRPPGHKKGDTEAFF
D: TRBD2; size: few; V: TRBV10-3; J: TRBJ2-5; DNA: TGTGCCATCAGATACACCGGGGAGGGGATGATGGAGACCCAGTACTTC; CDR3: CAIRYTGEGMMETQYF